This TCR beta chain was sequenced during a study of patients and donors after allogeneic stem cell transplantation. This CDR3 region has 17 residues. From germline, CDR1 is SEHNR and CDR2 FQNEAQ (reference sequence). J was trimmed by 0 bases and V by 7 bases; bases with no gene match: 11. The table lists this clonotype with a few counts. Via MiXCR, TCRdb re-called the RT-PCR reads, giving one row per CDR3 protein. The sample records 920,000 or so distinct CDR3 sequences, over 15% being singletons. This clonotype was sampled from a human donor who was either an allogeneic HSCT recipient or a stem cell or donor lymphocyte infusion donor (not recorded which). It is not recorded whose cells these are; they may come from a transplant donor. The chain is built from TRBV7-9 and TRBJ1-3, with 8 positions matching TRBD1. Sequencing used blood, either unsorted or a sorted T cell fraction (not recorded which). CDR3 DNA sequence: TGTGCCAGCATCCTTGACAGGGGCCATCTCTCTGGAAACACCATATATTTT. It encodes CASILDRGHLSGNTIYF.